This TCR beta chain was sequenced for a study of beta chain features in type 1 diabetes. The germline V gene encodes CDR1 SQVTM and CDR2 ANQGSEA. This CDR3 spans 12 amino acids. With V trimmed by 6 bases and J by 3 bases, 5 bases remained unmatched. Findings and caveats of the study: When Type 1 diabetes patients were examined, their TCRB CDR3s proved moderately but significantly shorter in all four CD4+ subsets.

As to this clone: Its target is unknown.

As every portion of the isolated RNA was reverse transcribed, the sequencing read expressed TCRB transcripts. The method was immunoSEQ multiplex PCR; TCRdb's version includes in-frame clones alone and lacks a portion of them. The sample includes approximately 250,000 clones, approximately 24% of them seen just once. Post-sort purity exceeded 98% for all sorted populations. The TCR was taken from a woman aged 25-40 years with type 1 diabetes. Sequenced input: naive CD4+ T cells from blood. The chain links TRBV29-1 to TRBJ2-7; 7 bases are shared with TRBD1. The CDR3: CSVAWTGYEQYF. The CDR3 DNA sequence: TGCAGCGTAGCCTGGACAGGCTACGAGCAGTACTTC.